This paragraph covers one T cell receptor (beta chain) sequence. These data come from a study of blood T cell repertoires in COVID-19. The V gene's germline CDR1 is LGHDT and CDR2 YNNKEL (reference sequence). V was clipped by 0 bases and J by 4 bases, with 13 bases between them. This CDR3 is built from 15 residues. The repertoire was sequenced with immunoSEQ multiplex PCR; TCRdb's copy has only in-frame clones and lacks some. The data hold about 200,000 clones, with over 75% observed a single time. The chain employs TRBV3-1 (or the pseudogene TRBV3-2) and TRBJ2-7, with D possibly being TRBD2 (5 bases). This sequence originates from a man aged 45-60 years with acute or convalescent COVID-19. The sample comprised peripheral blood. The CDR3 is CASSQDPGELYEQYF. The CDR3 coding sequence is TGTGCCAGCAGCCAAGATCCCGGGGAGCTTTACGAGCAGTACTTC.